This is a list of T cell receptor beta chains from one sample in a study of T cells after yellow fever vaccination. TCRdb analysed the 5' RACE reads with MiXCR anew, one entry per CDR3 protein. This table has 150,000 to 200,000 distinct CDR3 sequences, around 9% appearing once. The specimen comprised CD8+ T cells sorted from PBMCs, sampled 45 days after the yellow fever booster vaccination. Receptor source: a man younger than 30 who received the YFV17D yellow fever vaccine. The CDR3 runs from the conserved cysteine through the conserved F or W. The D gene is left open where the match is weak. A clone size is listed for some rows: how often the clone was seen (once, few, many), or a class if it is expanded.

TRBJ2-7,NA,few,TRBV12-3/TRBV12-4,TGTGCCAGCAGTTTTCGACCGGGACAATTCGAGCAGTACTTC,CASSFRPGQFEQYF
TRBJ1-6,TRBD1,few,TRBV27,TGTGCCAGCAGTTTGGGGACAGGGGGTAATTCACCCCTCCACTTT,CASSLGTGGNSPLHF
TRBJ2-6,NA,NA,TRBV4-3,TGCGCCAGCAGCCAAGATGGTGAGAGGGGAGTCTCTGGGGCCAACGTCCTGACTTTC,CASSQDGERGVSGANVLTF
TRBJ1-4,NA,NA,TRBV27,TGTGCCAGCAGTTTCCCGGGGAGAAAACTGTTTTTT,CASSFPGRKLFF
TRBJ2-2,NA,NA,TRBV4-1,TGCGCCAGCAGCCAAGATTCAGGGAACACCGGGGAGCTGTTTTTT,CASSQDSGNTGELFF
TRBJ2-5,TRBD2,many,TRBV7-2,TGTGCCAGCAGGGGGACTAGCTATGAGACCCAGTACTTC,CASRGTSYETQYF
TRBJ1-6,TRBD1,few,TRBV2,TGTGCCAGCAGTGAATCCTGGACAGGGGAAAACCCAAGGTCACCCCTCCACTTT,CASSESWTGENPRSPLHF
TRBJ2-1,NA,NA,TRBV19,TGTGCCAGTAGTACAAGGGCGTCGCATGAGCAGTTCTTC,CASSTRASHEQFF
TRBJ1-3,NA,NA,TRBV4-1,TGCGCCAGCAGCCCGAATATGAGGAGCTCTGGAAACACCATATATTTT,CASSPNMRSSGNTIYF
TRBJ1-2,NA,once,TRBV7-9,TGTGCCAGCGCCTCCGTGGGGGGATTCGGCTATGGCTACACCTTC,CASASVGGFGYGYTF
TRBJ2-7,NA,few,TRBV7-9,TGTGCCAGCAGCTTTACAGGGCAGGACTCCTACGAGCAGTACTTC,CASSFTGQDSYEQYF
TRBJ2-3,NA,few,TRBV7-6,TGTGCCAGCAGCTTACGATCGCTTGCTAGCACAGATACGCAGTATTTT,CASSLRSLASTDTQYF
TRBJ1-2,NA,few,TRBV7-9,TGTGCCAGCAGTCAACGTCTAAACGATGGCTACACCTTC,CASSQRLNDGYTF
TRBJ1-1,NA,few,TRBV12-3/TRBV12-4,TGTGCCAGCAATAAACTCGGACGGATGAACACTGAAGCTTTCTTT,CASNKLGRMNTEAFF
TRBJ2-3,TRBD2,NA,TRBV28,TGTGCCAGCAGGAAAGCGGGGGGGCTCACAGATACGCAGTATTTT,CASRKAGGLTDTQYF